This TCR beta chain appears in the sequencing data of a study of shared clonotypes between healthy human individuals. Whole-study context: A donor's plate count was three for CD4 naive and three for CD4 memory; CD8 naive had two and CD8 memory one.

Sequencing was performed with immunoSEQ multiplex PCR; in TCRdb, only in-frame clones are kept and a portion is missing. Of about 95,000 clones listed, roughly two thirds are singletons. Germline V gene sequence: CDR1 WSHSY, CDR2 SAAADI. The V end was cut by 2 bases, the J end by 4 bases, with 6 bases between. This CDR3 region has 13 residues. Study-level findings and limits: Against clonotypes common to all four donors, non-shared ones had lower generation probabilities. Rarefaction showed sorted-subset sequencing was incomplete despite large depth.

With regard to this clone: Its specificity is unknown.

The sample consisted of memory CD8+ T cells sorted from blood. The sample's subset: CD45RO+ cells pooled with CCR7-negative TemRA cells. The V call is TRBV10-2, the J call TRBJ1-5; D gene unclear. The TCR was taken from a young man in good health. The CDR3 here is CASSERVNQPQHF. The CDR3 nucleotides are TGCGCCAGCAGTGAGAGGGTTAATCAGCCCCAGCATTTT.